The clone carrying this TCR beta chain was detected only a few times. The data belong to a study of shared clonotypes between healthy human individuals. Assay: immunoSEQ multiplex PCR; the TCRdb copy retains only in-frame clones and omits some. The sample lists 1,100,000 or so clones, around 78% seen once, with under 0.6% in the top ten. The sample taken for sequencing was memory CD4+ T cells from PBMCs. Specified subset: CD45RA-negative fraction. The source is a man younger than 35 in good health. Some clones in this sample may be carry-over from other donors' samples.

CDR3 region: CAISEYAIGTEAFF. CDR3 nucleotide sequence: TGTGCCATCAGTGAGTATGCCATAGGCACTGAAGCTTTCTTT. The genes are TRBV10-3 and TRBJ1-1; D remains unclear. The germline V and J ends were trimmed by 1 base and 4 bases, with 10 bases remaining between them. This CDR3 contains 14 residues. In germline, CDR1 is ENHRY, CDR2 SYGVKD.